A few counts support the clone carrying this TCR beta chain. Germline values: CDR1 MNHEY, CDR2 SVGAGI. The length of the CDR3 is 15 residues. The ends lost 6 bases at V and 5 bases at J; junction bases unmatched: 10. This specimen belongs to a study of blood T cells in healthy people across ages. At the level of the study: In model experiments, template switching was able to capture about one barcoded beta molecule for every two T cells that were present.

With a J-beta primer mix and a sample-barcoded 5' primer, a second PCR ran about 7 to 12 cycles. Tags on each cDNA molecule came from a template-switch adaptor with 12 random nucleotides. TCRdb recomputed calls from the 5' RACE reads with MiXCR, one row per CDR3 protein. This repertoire shows about 1.7 million distinct CDR3 sequences, 28% found once; its top ten account for around 7.7%. The gene calls are TRBV6-5 and TRBJ1-2; 9 nucleotides agree with TRBD1. The TCR was taken from a woman aged 30 to 39 in good health. The sample consisted of blood. DNA for the CDR3: TGTGCCAGCAGAAGGCCCCCGGGACAGGGTTATGGCTACACCTTC. Its translation is CASRRPPGQGYGYTF.